A single T cell receptor (beta chain) is shown here with its context. This sample was included in a study of blood T cell repertoires in COVID-19. Overall study: The cDNA or gDNA used as material had been derived from T cells, B-cell-depleted T cells, or PBMCs.

In the study's own analysis: Nucleated cell number was recorded as an estimate derived from reference gene primer amplification. The data were produced by immunoSEQ multiplex PCR, yet TCRdb's version contains in-frame clones alone and is incomplete. From that table come the V and J calls and clone size; the DNA was used to work out D and trimming. The table includes approximately 220,000 clones, approximately 86% detected once. This CDR3 spans 12 amino acids. Trimming pared 6 bases from V and 1 base from J, leaving 6 bases between. Germline V gene data show CDR1 as SNHLY and CDR2 as FYNNEI. The rearrangement joins TRBV2 to TRBJ1-2; D gene unclear. Sequencing used peripheral blood. This TCR came from a man in his fifties or sixties with acute or convalescent COVID-19. The CDR3 nucleotides are TGTGCCAGCAGGGAGGGTAACTATGGCTACACCTTC. Translation gives CASREGNYGYTF. Complete variable domain (other parts from reference TRBV2 and TRBJ1-2): EPEVTQTPSHQVTQMGQEVILRCVPISNHLYFYWYRQILGQKVEFLVSFYNNEISEKSEIFDDQFSVERPDGSNFTLKIRSTKLEDSAMYFCASREGNYGYTFGSGTRLTVV.